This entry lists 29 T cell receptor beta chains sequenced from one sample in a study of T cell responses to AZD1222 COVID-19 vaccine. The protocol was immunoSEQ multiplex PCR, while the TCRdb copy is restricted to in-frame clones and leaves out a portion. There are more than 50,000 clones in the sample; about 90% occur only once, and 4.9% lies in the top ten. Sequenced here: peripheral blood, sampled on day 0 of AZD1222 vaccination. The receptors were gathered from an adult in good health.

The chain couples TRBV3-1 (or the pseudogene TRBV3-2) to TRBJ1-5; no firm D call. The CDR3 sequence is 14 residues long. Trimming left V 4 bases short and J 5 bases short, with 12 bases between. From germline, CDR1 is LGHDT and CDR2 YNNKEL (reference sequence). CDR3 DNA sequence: TGTGCCAGCAGCCCATCCAACGGCCATCAGCCCCAGCATTTT. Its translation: CASSPSNGHQPQHF.

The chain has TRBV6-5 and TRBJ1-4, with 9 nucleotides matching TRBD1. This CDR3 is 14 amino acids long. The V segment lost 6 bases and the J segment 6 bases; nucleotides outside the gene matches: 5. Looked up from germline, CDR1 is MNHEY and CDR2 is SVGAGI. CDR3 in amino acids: CASSHRGRDEKLFF. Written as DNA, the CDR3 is TGTGCCAGCAGCCACAGGGGGCGAGATGAAAAACTGTTTTTT.

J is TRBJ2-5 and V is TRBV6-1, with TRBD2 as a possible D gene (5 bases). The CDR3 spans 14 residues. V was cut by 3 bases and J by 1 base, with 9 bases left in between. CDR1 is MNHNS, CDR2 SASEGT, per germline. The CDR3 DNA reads TGTGCCAGCAGTGAGGACTTCACCCAAGAGACCCAGTACTTC. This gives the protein CASSEDFTQETQYF.

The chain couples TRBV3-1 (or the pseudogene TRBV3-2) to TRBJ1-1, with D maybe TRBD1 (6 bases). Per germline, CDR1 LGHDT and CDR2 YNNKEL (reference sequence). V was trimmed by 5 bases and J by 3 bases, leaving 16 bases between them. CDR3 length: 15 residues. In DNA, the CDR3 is TGTGCCAGCAGCAGGCGACTGGAGGGGGACACTGAAGCTTTCTTT. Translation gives CASSRRLEGDTEAFF.

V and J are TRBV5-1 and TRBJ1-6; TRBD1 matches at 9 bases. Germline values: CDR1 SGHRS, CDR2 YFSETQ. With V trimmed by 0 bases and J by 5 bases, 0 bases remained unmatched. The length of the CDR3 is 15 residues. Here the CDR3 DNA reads TGCGCCAGCAGCTTGGGGGACAGGGATAATTCACCCCTCCACTTT. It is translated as CASSLGDRDNSPLHF.

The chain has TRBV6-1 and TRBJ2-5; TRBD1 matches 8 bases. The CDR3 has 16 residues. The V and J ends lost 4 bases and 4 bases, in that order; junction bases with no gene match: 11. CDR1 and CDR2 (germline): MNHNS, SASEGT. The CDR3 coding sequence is TGTGCCAGCAGTGGCTGGTCTCCAGGGGGCTTAGAGACCCAGTACTTC. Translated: CASSGWSPGGLETQYF.

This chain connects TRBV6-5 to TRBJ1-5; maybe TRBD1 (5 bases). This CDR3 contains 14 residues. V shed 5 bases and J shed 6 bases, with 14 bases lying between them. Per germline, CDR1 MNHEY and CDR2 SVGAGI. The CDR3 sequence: CASSPPGGGQPQHF. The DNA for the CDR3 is TGTGCCAGCAGTCCTCCCGGGGGGGGTCAGCCCCAGCATTTT.

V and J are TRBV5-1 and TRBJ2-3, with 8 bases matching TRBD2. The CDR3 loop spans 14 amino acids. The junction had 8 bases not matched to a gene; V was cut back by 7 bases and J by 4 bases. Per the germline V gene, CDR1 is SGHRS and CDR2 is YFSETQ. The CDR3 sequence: CASSGGQLADTQYF. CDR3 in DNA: TGCGCCAGCTCGGGGGGGCAATTGGCAGATACGCAGTATTTT.

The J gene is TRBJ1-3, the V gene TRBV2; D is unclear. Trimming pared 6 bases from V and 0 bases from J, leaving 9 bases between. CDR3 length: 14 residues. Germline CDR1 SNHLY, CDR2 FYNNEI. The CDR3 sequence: CASRLSNSGNTIYF. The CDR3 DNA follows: TGTGCCAGCAGGCTCTCTAACTCTGGAAACACCATATATTTT.

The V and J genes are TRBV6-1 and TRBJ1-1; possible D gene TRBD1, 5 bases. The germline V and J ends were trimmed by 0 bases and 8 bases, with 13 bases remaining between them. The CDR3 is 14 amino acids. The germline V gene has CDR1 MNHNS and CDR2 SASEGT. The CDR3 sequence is CASSEAGRLGEAFF. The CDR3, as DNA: TGTGCCAGCAGTGAAGCGGGACGGCTTGGGGAAGCTTTCTTT.

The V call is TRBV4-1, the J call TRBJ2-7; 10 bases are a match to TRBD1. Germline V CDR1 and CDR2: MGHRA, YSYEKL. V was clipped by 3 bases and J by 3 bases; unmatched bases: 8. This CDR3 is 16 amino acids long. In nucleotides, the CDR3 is TGCGCCAGCAGCCAGACGGGGACAGGGGATTTCTACGAGCAGTACTTC. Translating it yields CASSQTGTGDFYEQYF.

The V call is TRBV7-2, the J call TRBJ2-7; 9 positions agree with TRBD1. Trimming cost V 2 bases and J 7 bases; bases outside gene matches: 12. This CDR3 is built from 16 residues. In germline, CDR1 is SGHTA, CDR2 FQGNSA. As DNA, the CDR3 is TGTGCCAGCAGCTTAACCGGGACAGGGCACGGGGGGGAGCAGTACTTC. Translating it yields CASSLTGTGHGGEQYF.

This CDR3 is CASSYGQGSWTEAFF. The CDR3 DNA reads as TGTGCCAGCAGTTACGGACAGGGATCATGGACTGAAGCTTTCTTT. The V and J genes are TRBV6-5 and TRBJ1-1, with 8 bases that match TRBD1. Germline loops: CDR1 MNHEY, CDR2 SVGAGI. Germline trimming cut 2 bases from V and 5 bases from J; bases unmatched to any gene: 7. CDR3 size: 15 residues.

The CDR3 DNA reads as TGTGCCAGCAGCACTGACGGCAACTATGGCTACACCTTC. Its protein product is CASSTDGNYGYTF. The V call is TRBV9, the J call TRBJ1-2; D call uncertain. V was clipped by 4 bases and J by 2 bases, with 9 bases between them. CDR3 size: 13 residues. Per germline, CDR1 SGDLS and CDR2 YYNGEE.

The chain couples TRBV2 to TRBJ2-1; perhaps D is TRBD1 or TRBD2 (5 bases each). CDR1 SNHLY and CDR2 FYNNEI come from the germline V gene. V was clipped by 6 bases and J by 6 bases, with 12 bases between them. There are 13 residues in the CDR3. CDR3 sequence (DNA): TGTGCCAGCAGAAGGGACGTTAGCAATGAGCAGTTCTTC. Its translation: CASRRDVSNEQFF.

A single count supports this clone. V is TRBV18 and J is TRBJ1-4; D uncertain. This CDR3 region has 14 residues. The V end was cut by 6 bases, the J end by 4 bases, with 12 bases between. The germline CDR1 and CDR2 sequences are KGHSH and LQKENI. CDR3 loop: CASSSGIVNEKLFF. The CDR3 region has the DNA TGTGCCAGCTCGTCCGGGATCGTTAATGAAAAACTGTTTTTT.

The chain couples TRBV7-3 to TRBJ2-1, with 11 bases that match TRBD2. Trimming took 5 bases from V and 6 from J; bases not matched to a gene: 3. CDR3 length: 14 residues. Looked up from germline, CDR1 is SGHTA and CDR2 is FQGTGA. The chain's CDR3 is CASSKGLAVNEQFF. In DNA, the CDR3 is TGTGCCAGCAGCAAGGGACTAGCGGTCAATGAGCAGTTCTTC.

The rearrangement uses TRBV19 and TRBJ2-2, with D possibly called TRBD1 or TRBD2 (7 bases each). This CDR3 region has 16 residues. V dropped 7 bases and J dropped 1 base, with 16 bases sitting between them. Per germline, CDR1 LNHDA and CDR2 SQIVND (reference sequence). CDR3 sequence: CASKGEGALNTGELFF. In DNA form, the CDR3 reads TGTGCCAGTAAGGGGGAGGGGGCCCTGAACACCGGGGAGCTGTTTTTT.

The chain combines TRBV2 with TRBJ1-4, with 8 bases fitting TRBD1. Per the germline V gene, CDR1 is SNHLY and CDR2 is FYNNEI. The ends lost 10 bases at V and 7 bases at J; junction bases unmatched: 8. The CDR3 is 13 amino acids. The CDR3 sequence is CATRQGYGEKLFF. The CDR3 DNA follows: TGTGCCACCAGACAGGGGTACGGTGAAAAACTGTTTTTT.

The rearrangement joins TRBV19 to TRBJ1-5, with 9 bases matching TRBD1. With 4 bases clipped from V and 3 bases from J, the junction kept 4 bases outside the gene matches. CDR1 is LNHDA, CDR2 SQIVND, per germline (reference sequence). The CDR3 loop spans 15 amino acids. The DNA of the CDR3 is TGTGCCAGTAGTAAGGACAGGGGATTCAATCAGCCCCAGCATTTT. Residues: CASSKDRGFNQPQHF. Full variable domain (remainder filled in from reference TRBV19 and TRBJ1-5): DGGITQSPKYLFRKEGQNVTLSCEQNLNHDAMYWYRQDPGQGLRLIYYSQIVNDFQKGDIAEGYSVSREKKESFPLTVTSAQKNPTAFYLCASSKDRGFNQPQHFGDGTRLSIL.

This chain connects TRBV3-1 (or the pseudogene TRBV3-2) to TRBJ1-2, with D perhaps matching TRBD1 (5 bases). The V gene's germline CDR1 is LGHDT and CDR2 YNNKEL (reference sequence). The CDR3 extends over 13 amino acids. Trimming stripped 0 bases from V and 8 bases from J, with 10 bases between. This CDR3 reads CASSQDGGVGYTF. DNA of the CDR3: TGTGCCAGCAGCCAAGATGGAGGGGTCGGCTACACCTTC.

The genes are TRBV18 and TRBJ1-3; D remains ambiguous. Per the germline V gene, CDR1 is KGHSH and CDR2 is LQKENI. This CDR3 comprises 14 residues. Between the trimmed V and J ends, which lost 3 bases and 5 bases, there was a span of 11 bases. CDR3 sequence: CASSPDEGRNTIYF. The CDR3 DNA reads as TGTGCCAGCTCACCCGACGAGGGTAGAAACACCATATATTTT.

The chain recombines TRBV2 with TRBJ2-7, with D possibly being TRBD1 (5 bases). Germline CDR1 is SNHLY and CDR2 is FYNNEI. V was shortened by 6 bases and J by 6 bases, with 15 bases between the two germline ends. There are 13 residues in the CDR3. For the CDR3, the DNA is TGTGCCAGCAGAGACGTAGGGGTTCTCGAGCAGTACTTC. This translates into CASRDVGVLEQYF.

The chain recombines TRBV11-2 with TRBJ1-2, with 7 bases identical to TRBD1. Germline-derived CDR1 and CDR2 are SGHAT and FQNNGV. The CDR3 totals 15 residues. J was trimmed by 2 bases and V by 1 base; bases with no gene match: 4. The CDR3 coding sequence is TGTGCCAGCAGCTTAGTGGCAGGGGGAAACTATGGCTACACCTTC. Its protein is CASSLVAGGNYGYTF.

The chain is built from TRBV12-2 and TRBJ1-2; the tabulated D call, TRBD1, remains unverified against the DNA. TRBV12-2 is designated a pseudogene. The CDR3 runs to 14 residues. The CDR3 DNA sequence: TGTGCAAGTCGCGCCCGACAGGGATGCTATGGCTACACCTTC. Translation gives CASRARQGCYGYTF.

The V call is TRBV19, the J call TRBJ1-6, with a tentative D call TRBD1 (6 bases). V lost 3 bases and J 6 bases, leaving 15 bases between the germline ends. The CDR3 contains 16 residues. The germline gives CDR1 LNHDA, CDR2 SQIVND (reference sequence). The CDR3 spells CASSIYGQLINSPLHF. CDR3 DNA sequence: TGTGCCAGTAGTATTTATGGACAGCTGATTAATTCACCCCTCCACTTT. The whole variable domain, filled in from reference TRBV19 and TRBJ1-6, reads DGGITQSPKYLFRKEGQNVTLSCEQNLNHDAMYWYRQDPGQGLRLIYYSQIVNDFQKGDIAEGYSVSREKKESFPLTVTSAQKNPTAFYLCASSIYGQLINSPLHFGNGTRLTVT.

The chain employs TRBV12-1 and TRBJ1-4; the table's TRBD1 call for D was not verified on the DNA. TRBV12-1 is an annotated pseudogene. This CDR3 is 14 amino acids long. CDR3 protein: CASEGRTSGEKLFF. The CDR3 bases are TGTGCCAGCGAAGGCCGGACGTCAGGGGAAAAACTGTTTTTT.

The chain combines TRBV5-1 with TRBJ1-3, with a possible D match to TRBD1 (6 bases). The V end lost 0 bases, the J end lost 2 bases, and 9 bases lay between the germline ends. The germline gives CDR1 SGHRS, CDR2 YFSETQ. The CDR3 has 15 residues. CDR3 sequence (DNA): TGCGCCAGCAGCTTGGAGGGGGTCCCTGGAAACACCATATATTTT. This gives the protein CASSLEGVPGNTIYF. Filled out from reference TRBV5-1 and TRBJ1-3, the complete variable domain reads KAGVTQTPRYLIKTRGQQVTLSCSPISGHRSVSWYQQTPGQGLQFLFEYFSETQRNKGNFPGRFSGRQFSNSRSEMNVSTLELGDSALYLCASSLEGVPGNTIYFGEGSWLTVV.

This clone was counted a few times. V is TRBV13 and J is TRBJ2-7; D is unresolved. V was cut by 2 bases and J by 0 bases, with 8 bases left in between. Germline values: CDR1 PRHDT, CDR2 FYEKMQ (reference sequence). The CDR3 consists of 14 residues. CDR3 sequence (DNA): TGTGCCAGCAGCTTATATACGCCCTCCTACGAGCAGTACTTC. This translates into CASSLYTPSYEQYF. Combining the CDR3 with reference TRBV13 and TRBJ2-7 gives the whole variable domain AAGVIQSPRHLIKEKRETATLKCYPIPRHDTVYWYQQGPGQDPQFLISFYEKMQSDKGSIPDRFSAQQFSDYHSELNMSSLELGDSALYFCASSLYTPSYEQYFGPGTRLTVT.